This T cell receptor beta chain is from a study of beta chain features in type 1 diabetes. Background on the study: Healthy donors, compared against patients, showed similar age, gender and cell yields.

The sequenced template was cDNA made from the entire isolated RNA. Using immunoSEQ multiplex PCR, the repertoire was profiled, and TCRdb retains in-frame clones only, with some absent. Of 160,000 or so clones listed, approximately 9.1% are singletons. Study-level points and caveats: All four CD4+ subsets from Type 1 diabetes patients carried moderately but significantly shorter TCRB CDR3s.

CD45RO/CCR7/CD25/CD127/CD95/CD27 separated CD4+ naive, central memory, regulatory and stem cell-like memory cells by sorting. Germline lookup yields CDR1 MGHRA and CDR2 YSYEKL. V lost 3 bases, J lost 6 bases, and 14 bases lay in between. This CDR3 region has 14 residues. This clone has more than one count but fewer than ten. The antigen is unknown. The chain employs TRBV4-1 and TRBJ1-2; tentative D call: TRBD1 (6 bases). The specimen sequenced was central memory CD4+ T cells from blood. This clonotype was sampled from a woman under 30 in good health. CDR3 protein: CASSHDGAGDGYTF. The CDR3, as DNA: TGCGCCAGCAGCCACGATGGGGCAGGGGATGGCTACACCTTC.